This T cell receptor beta chain was identified during a study of quantifying T cell responses using KT2 cells. Study-level information: RNA was reverse transcribed with TCR alpha and beta constant-region primers.

J gave up 1 base and V 1 base, and 0 bases lay outside the gene matches. The CDR3 contains 15 residues. Germline lookup yields CDR1 MGHRA and CDR2 YSYEKL. The cDNA 3' end received a ligated oligonucleotide with a UMI. The first PCR ran roughly 4 cycles with an equimolar RC1.1 and RC1.2 beta primer mix. One entry per CDR3 protein, called by TCRdb with MiXCR from the UMI-ligation and nested PCR reads. The sample holds about 32,000 distinct CDR3 sequences, roughly 7.2% seen once. The sample comprised PBMCs spiked with cells of the T cell clone KT2. This receptor was obtained from a human donor. This sequence joins TRBV4-1 and TRBJ2-7, with 11 bases fitting TRBD2. The chain's CDR3 is CASSQGLAGSYEQYF. DNA for the CDR3: TGCGCCAGCAGCCAAGGACTAGCGGGATCCTACGAGCAGTACTTC.